This TCR beta chain was identified during a study of T cells after yellow fever vaccination (dated by TCRdb to 2018 to 2020). Turning to the overall study: Libraries from fractions with low cell numbers were prepared with the SMART-Seq v4 Ultra Low Input RNA kit. Blood was collected at multiple timepoints before and after primary and secondary immunization, and bulk PBMC replicates and cell subsets were isolated. Two healthy male donors, one aged 18 to 30 and one aged 30 to 40 years, made up the cohort. To follow T-cell clones before and after primary and booster YFV17D yellow fever vaccination, bulk TCR alpha and beta repertoires were sequenced over time. The full study reports these points: Most clones expanded after primary vaccination (almost 97% of CD4 and 80% to 90% of CD8) were re-detected after the booster, suggesting that broad memory maintenance occurred. Only a couple of donors were included in the study, so the extent to which the findings can be generalized is limited. Because abundant contaminating clonotypes from the bulk population could be contained in FACS-sorted repertoires, computational filtering was required. A small share of clonotypes occurred in both CD4 and CD8 compartments, likely arising from convergent recombination. Compared with the primary T-cell response, the secondary T-cell response was weaker but faster, peaking on day 5 rather than day 15.

This specimen's treatment or condition label, per the study, means: live attenuated yellow fever vaccine strain. At every blood-draw timepoint, two biological replicates of bulk PBMCs were collected. PBMCs were isolated from peripheral blood using a standard Ficoll-Paque protocol. TriZol was used to extract RNA from bulk PBMCs, CD4 and CD8 fractions, and dextramer-positive and dextramer-negative fractions. A remark on this clonotype: Its antigen is currently not known. Per-base quality was not reported, and no clone a single base away is much larger than it.

V is reduced by 0 bases and J by 3 bases, leaving a spacing of 9 bases between them. The germline V gene (reference sequence) provides CDR1 SGHKS and CDR2 YYEKEE. The CDR3 numbers 15 residues from cysteine through phenylalanine. The entry retains the CDR3 DNA only, 45 bases that are in frame from base 1. TCR cDNA was synthesized by 5'RACE template switching, which introduced a universal primer site and unique molecular identifiers. Priming for cDNA synthesis came from both the TCR alpha and TCR beta constant segments. Libraries were amplified in two PCR steps, with sample barcodes and sequencing adapters added in the second step. Libraries were sequenced on Illumina HiSeq 2500 (2x100 bp) or NovaSeq (2x150 bp). The original pipeline was this. MIGEC handled demultiplexing of reads and collapsing into UMI consensus sequences, while MiXCR performed V(D)J alignment. Clonotypes responding to the vaccine were identified with edgeR on replicate PBMC samples, with the criteria of FDR below 0.01 and a log2 fold change above 5 up to day 15. CD4 or CD8 identity was assigned to each bulk clonotype according to whether the clonotype was present at higher abundance in the sequenced CD4 repertoire or the sequenced CD8 repertoire. TCRdb cleaned the public reads at Q25 with fastp, built clones with MiXCR and kept in-frame beta chains. Every distinct CDR3 protein forms one entry, paired with its most common genes and DNA. These V and J calls are TCRdb output, not the study's own analysis. The sample table records 450,000 to 550,000 distinct CDR3 sequences; roughly a fifth of these occur just once. Around 16% of the sample is taken by the ten largest.

The receptor was isolated from a young man who received the YFV17D yellow fever vaccine. Here the chain combines TRBV5-5 and TRBJ2-2; there is no confident call for the D gene. Sequencing was performed on PBMCs, taken about 21 days after the first yellow fever vaccination. The nucleotide sequence is given as TGTGCCAGCAGCTTGGTCCTTCGAGACACCGGGGAGCTGTTTTTT. The resulting protein is CASSLVLRDTGELFF.